A selection of T cell receptor beta chains follows, all from one sample in a study of blood T cells in healthy people across ages. TCRdb reprocessed the 5' RACE reads with MiXCR, giving one entry per CDR3 protein. Among 780,000 or so distinct CDR3 sequences listed, 56% were seen once. Input material: blood. The origin of the receptors is a man aged 40-49 years in good health. Each CDR3 is given with its conserved first and last residue. Fields, in order: CDR3 protein, CDR3 DNA, J gene, V gene, clone size, D gene. A D gene is named only where the DNA matches it firmly. Some rows mark clone size as missing; the rest say once, few, many or name a class of expanded clone.

cdr3_aa: CASRGKVDEQFF; cdr3_nt: TGTGCCAGCAGGGGGAAGGTCGATGAGCAGTTCTTC; j_call: TRBJ2-1; v_call: TRBV2; clone_size: NA; d_call: NA
cdr3_aa: CASSATNTGELFF; cdr3_nt: TGTGCCAGCAGTGCCACGAACACCGGGGAGCTGTTTTTT; j_call: TRBJ2-2; v_call: TRBV9; clone_size: NA; d_call: NA
cdr3_aa: CASSTGTGRAYEQYF; cdr3_nt: TGTGCCAGCAGTACCGGGACAGGGAGGGCCTACGAGCAGTACTTC; j_call: TRBJ2-7; v_call: TRBV6-1; clone_size: NA; d_call: TRBD1
cdr3_aa: CASAGTEQFF; cdr3_nt: TGTGCCAGCGCCGGGACTGAGCAGTTCTTC; j_call: TRBJ2-1; v_call: TRBV2; clone_size: NA; d_call: NA
cdr3_aa: CASSPLAELHNEQFF; cdr3_nt: TGTGCCAGCAGCCCTCTAGCGGAACTCCACAATGAGCAGTTCTTC; j_call: TRBJ2-1; v_call: TRBV7-8; clone_size: NA; d_call: TRBD2
cdr3_aa: CSARDQGARAYEQYF; cdr3_nt: TGCAGTGCTAGAGATCAGGGGGCGAGGGCCTACGAGCAGTACTTC; j_call: TRBJ2-7; v_call: TRBV20-1; clone_size: few; d_call: TRBD1
cdr3_aa: CSVGLGAGGAYEQYF; cdr3_nt: TGCAGCGTTGGACTAGGGGCGGGAGGGGCCTACGAGCAGTACTTC; j_call: TRBJ2-7; v_call: TRBV29-1; clone_size: few; d_call: TRBD2
cdr3_aa: CASSTRQDSYEQYF; cdr3_nt: TGTGCCAGCAGCACCCGACAGGACTCCTACGAGCAGTACTTC; j_call: TRBJ2-7; v_call: TRBV7-6; clone_size: NA; d_call: NA
cdr3_aa: CASSDPNGETQYF; cdr3_nt: TGTGCCAGCAGTGATCCTAACGGGGAGACCCAGTACTTC; j_call: TRBJ2-5; v_call: TRBV25-1; clone_size: NA; d_call: NA
cdr3_aa: CASSPVTGPYEQYF; cdr3_nt: TGTGCCAGCAGCCCGGTCACCGGTCCCTACGAGCAGTACTTC; j_call: TRBJ2-7; v_call: TRBV7-2; clone_size: NA; d_call: NA
cdr3_aa: CASRRDRGPSDTQYF; cdr3_nt: TGTGCCAGCAGGCGGGACAGGGGACCCTCAGATACGCAGTATTTT; j_call: TRBJ2-3; v_call: TRBV6-1; clone_size: NA; d_call: TRBD1
cdr3_aa: CASSYRRQGANTQYF; cdr3_nt: TGTGCCAGCAGTTACCGTCGACAGGGGGCAAATACGCAGTATTTT; j_call: TRBJ2-3; v_call: TRBV6-2/TRBV6-3; clone_size: NA; d_call: TRBD1
cdr3_aa: CASRSGTGTTEAFF; cdr3_nt: TGTGCCAGCAGATCCGGGACGGGGACCACTGAAGCTTTCTTT; j_call: TRBJ1-1; v_call: TRBV28; clone_size: NA; d_call: NA
cdr3_aa: CASNTFGGRGSYEQYF; cdr3_nt: TGTGCCAGCAACACTTTTGGGGGGCGCGGATCCTACGAGCAGTACTTC; j_call: TRBJ2-7; v_call: TRBV28; clone_size: NA; d_call: NA
cdr3_aa: CASSGGSSANYGYTF; cdr3_nt: TGTGCCAGCAGTGGCGGGTCCTCAGCTAACTATGGCTACACCTTC; j_call: TRBJ1-2; v_call: TRBV25-1; clone_size: NA; d_call: NA
cdr3_aa: CASRETGGLGSSPLHF; cdr3_nt: TGTGCCAGCAGGGAGACAGGGGGATTGGGGAGTTCACCCCTCCACTTT; j_call: TRBJ1-6; v_call: TRBV25-1; clone_size: NA; d_call: TRBD1
cdr3_aa: CASSRGRGTGTQETQYF; cdr3_nt: TGTGCCAGCAGCCGCGGGCGGGGGACAGGAACTCAAGAGACCCAGTACTTC; j_call: TRBJ2-5; v_call: TRBV7-2; clone_size: NA; d_call: NA
cdr3_aa: CASSEDSYNEQFF; cdr3_nt: TGTGCCAGCAGTGAGGACAGCTACAATGAGCAGTTCTTC; j_call: TRBJ2-1; v_call: TRBV6-2/TRBV6-3; clone_size: NA; d_call: NA
cdr3_aa: CASSLGGLGNEQFF; cdr3_nt: TGTGCCAGCAGTTTAGGAGGCTTGGGCAATGAGCAGTTCTTC; j_call: TRBJ2-1; v_call: TRBV28; clone_size: few; d_call: NA
cdr3_aa: CASTGQGAVGANVLTF; cdr3_nt: TGTGCCAGCACCGGACAGGGGGCGGTGGGGGCCAACGTCCTGACTTTC; j_call: TRBJ2-6; v_call: TRBV7-2; clone_size: once; d_call: TRBD1
cdr3_aa: CSATPTEAFF; cdr3_nt: TGCAGTGCTACTCCCACTGAAGCTTTCTTT; j_call: TRBJ1-1; v_call: TRBV20-1; clone_size: NA; d_call: NA
cdr3_aa: CASSSGLQGGTGELFF; cdr3_nt: TGCGCCAGCAGCTCCGGTCTTCAGGGAGGGACCGGGGAGCTGTTTTTT; j_call: TRBJ2-2; v_call: TRBV4-3; clone_size: NA; d_call: TRBD2
cdr3_aa: CTTKGQSYNEQYF; cdr3_nt: TGTACCACCAAAGGACAGAGCTACAATGAGCAGTACTTC; j_call: TRBJ2-5; v_call: TRBV24-1; clone_size: NA; d_call: NA
cdr3_aa: CASSYKLEQYF; cdr3_nt: TGTGCCAGCAGTTACAAACTCGAGCAGTACTTC; j_call: TRBJ2-7; v_call: TRBV7-2; clone_size: few; d_call: NA
cdr3_aa: CAWSGGAVADTQYF; cdr3_nt: TGTGCCTGGAGCGGGGGGGCCGTCGCAGATACGCAGTATTTT; j_call: TRBJ2-3; v_call: TRBV30; clone_size: once; d_call: TRBD2
cdr3_aa: CASSLGGEVRKAFF; cdr3_nt: TGTGCCAGCAGCTTAGGGGGGGAGGTGCGAAAAGCTTTCTTT; j_call: TRBJ1-1; v_call: TRBV7-2; clone_size: NA; d_call: NA
cdr3_aa: CASSRATNEQFF; cdr3_nt: TGTGCCAGCAGCCGGGCTACCAATGAGCAGTTCTTC; j_call: TRBJ2-1; v_call: TRBV12-3/TRBV12-4; clone_size: NA; d_call: NA
cdr3_aa: CASSLGASSYNSPLHF; cdr3_nt: TGTGCCAGCAGCTTAGGGGCAAGCTCCTATAATTCACCCCTCCACTTT; j_call: TRBJ1-6; v_call: TRBV13; clone_size: once; d_call: NA
cdr3_aa: CASSDAGTASRQPQHF; cdr3_nt: TGTGCCAGCAGTGACGCCGGGACGGCTTCTCGTCAGCCCCAGCATTTT; j_call: TRBJ1-5; v_call: TRBV12-3/TRBV12-4; clone_size: NA; d_call: NA
cdr3_aa: CASSPQGQYYGYTF; cdr3_nt: TGTGCCAGCTCACCACAGGGGCAATACTATGGCTACACCTTC; j_call: TRBJ1-2; v_call: TRBV18; clone_size: NA; d_call: NA
cdr3_aa: CASSYRAGAAGSNQPQHF; cdr3_nt: TGTGCCAGCAGTTATCGGGCAGGGGCAGCCGGTAGCAATCAGCCCCAGCATTTT; j_call: TRBJ1-5; v_call: TRBV6-5; clone_size: NA; d_call: NA
cdr3_aa: CASSLGQGDYEQYF; cdr3_nt: TGCGCCAGCAGCTTAGGACAGGGAGACTACGAGCAGTACTTC; j_call: TRBJ2-7; v_call: TRBV5-1; clone_size: many; d_call: TRBD1
cdr3_aa: CASSGLGQIDQPQHF; cdr3_nt: TGTGCCAGCAGCGGTCTGGGCCAGATCGATCAGCCCCAGCATTTT; j_call: TRBJ1-5; v_call: TRBV7-9; clone_size: NA; d_call: NA
cdr3_aa: CASSPRANQRGYTF; cdr3_nt: TGTGCCAGCAGCCCCCGGGCGAACCAGAGGGGCTACACCTTC; j_call: TRBJ1-2; v_call: TRBV7-2; clone_size: few; d_call: NA
cdr3_aa: CASSFSGQGVLLGTGELFF; cdr3_nt: TGTGCCAGCAGTTTCTCGGGACAGGGGGTCCTGCTGGGCACCGGGGAGCTGTTTTTT; j_call: TRBJ2-2; v_call: TRBV28; clone_size: NA; d_call: TRBD1
cdr3_aa: CASSPPEDDNEQYF; cdr3_nt: TGCGCCAGCAGCCCGCCAGAAGACGACAATGAGCAGTACTTC; j_call: TRBJ2-7; v_call: TRBV5-1; clone_size: NA; d_call: NA
cdr3_aa: CASSKGQGSSGANVLTF; cdr3_nt: TGCGCCAGCAGCAAGGGACAGGGCAGCTCTGGGGCCAACGTCCTGACTTTC; j_call: TRBJ2-6; v_call: TRBV5-1; clone_size: few; d_call: TRBD1
cdr3_aa: CASRKLGQGYEQYF; cdr3_nt: TGTGCCAGCAGGAAACTGGGACAGGGCTACGAGCAGTACTTC; j_call: TRBJ2-7; v_call: TRBV28; clone_size: few; d_call: TRBD1
cdr3_aa: CASSDPYTF; cdr3_nt: TGTGCCAGCAGTGACCCATACACCTTC; j_call: TRBJ1-2; v_call: TRBV25-1; clone_size: NA; d_call: NA
cdr3_aa: CASGLAGGPGDTQYF; cdr3_nt: TGTGCCAGCGGACTAGCGGGGGGGCCAGGAGATACGCAGTATTTT; j_call: TRBJ2-3; v_call: TRBV6-2/TRBV6-3; clone_size: few; d_call: TRBD2
cdr3_aa: CASSQGRYEAFF; cdr3_nt: TGTGCCAGCAGCCAGGGAAGATATGAAGCTTTCTTT; j_call: TRBJ1-1; v_call: TRBV14; clone_size: once; d_call: NA
cdr3_aa: CASSQDGLAGVSETQYF; cdr3_nt: TGTGCCAGCAGCCAAGATGGACTAGCGGGAGTTTCAGAGACCCAGTACTTC; j_call: TRBJ2-5; v_call: TRBV4-2; clone_size: NA; d_call: TRBD2
cdr3_aa: CASGAAYNEQFF; cdr3_nt: TGTGCCAGTGGAGCGGCCTACAATGAGCAGTTCTTC; j_call: TRBJ2-1; v_call: TRBV6-1; clone_size: few; d_call: NA
cdr3_aa: CASSLSRGHEQYF; cdr3_nt: TGTGCCAGCAGTTTGTCCAGGGGCCACGAGCAGTACTTC; j_call: TRBJ2-7; v_call: TRBV27; clone_size: NA; d_call: NA
cdr3_aa: CASSCQDYAYEQYF; cdr3_nt: TGTGCCAGCAGTTGCCAGGACTATGCCTACGAGCAGTACTTC; j_call: TRBJ2-7; v_call: TRBV6-2/TRBV6-3; clone_size: once; d_call: NA
cdr3_aa: CASSLISSGGLPEYF; cdr3_nt: TGTGCCAGCAGTTTAATCTCTAGCGGGGGCCTCCCGGAGTATTTT; j_call: TRBJ2-3; v_call: TRBV28; clone_size: NA; d_call: TRBD2
cdr3_aa: CASSLVDEGGETQYF; cdr3_nt: TGTGCCAGCAGCTTAGTTGATGAAGGGGGTGAGACCCAGTACTTC; j_call: TRBJ2-5; v_call: TRBV7-2; clone_size: NA; d_call: NA
cdr3_aa: CSAPEVGTSGSYNVQFF; cdr3_nt: TGCAGTGCACCTGAAGTAGGGACTAGCGGCTCCTACAATGTGCAGTTCTTC; j_call: TRBJ2-1; v_call: TRBV20-1; clone_size: NA; d_call: TRBD2
cdr3_aa: CASSPTWSGNTIYF; cdr3_nt: TGTGCCAGCAGTCCGACTTGGTCCGGAAACACCATATATTTT; j_call: TRBJ1-3; v_call: TRBV27; clone_size: NA; d_call: NA
cdr3_aa: CASSEDSYYGYTF; cdr3_nt: TGTGCCAGCAGTGAGGACAGTTACTATGGCTACACCTTC; j_call: TRBJ1-2; v_call: TRBV12-3/TRBV12-4; clone_size: NA; d_call: NA
cdr3_aa: CATSDSGTGYNEQFF; cdr3_nt: TGTGCCACCAGTGACTCCGGGACAGGATACAATGAGCAGTTCTTC; j_call: TRBJ2-1; v_call: TRBV24-1; clone_size: few; d_call: TRBD1
cdr3_aa: CASSYGLDGYEQFF; cdr3_nt: TGTGCCAGCAGTTACGGGTTAGATGGGTATGAGCAGTTCTTC; j_call: TRBJ2-1; v_call: TRBV6-5; clone_size: NA; d_call: NA
cdr3_aa: CASSLSAQGLSYEQYF; cdr3_nt: TGTGCCAGCAGTTTATCCGCACAGGGTCTGTCCTACGAGCAGTACTTC; j_call: TRBJ2-7; v_call: TRBV27; clone_size: NA; d_call: NA